One sample yielded the 30 T cell receptor beta chains listed below, sequenced in a study of glioma-infiltrating T cells after dendritic cell vaccination. Time point defined: after dendritic cell vaccination, including at tumor progression/relapse. TCRdb's table, derived via immunoSEQ multiplex PCR, lists solely in-frame clones and lacks some. The sample yields approximately 50,000 clones, around 89% seen once. The sequencing here drew on blood, taken after dendritic cell vaccination. The receptor set was obtained from a human donor with glioblastoma.

The V gene is TRBV6-1, the J gene TRBJ2-7, with a possible D match to TRBD1 (6 bases). Germline loops: CDR1 MNHNS, CDR2 SASEGT. Trimming took off 7 bases at V and 4 bases at J, with 14 bases between the two ends. The CDR3 consists of 13 residues. The CDR3 loop is CASIRTVPYEQYF. In nucleotides, the CDR3 is TGTGCCAGCATCCGGACAGTGCCGTACGAGCAGTACTTC.

The gene calls are TRBV7-6 and TRBJ2-7, with no clear D. CDR1 is SGHVS and CDR2 is FNYEAQ in the germline V gene. The V end was cut by 5 bases, the J end by 0 bases, with 11 bases between. CDR3 length: 14 residues. CDR3 residues: CASSPEELSYEQYF. CDR3 DNA sequence: TGTGCCAGCAGCCCCGAGGAGCTCTCCTACGAGCAGTACTTC.

The chain uses TRBV7-2 and TRBJ1-3; tentative D call: TRBD1 (5 bases). This CDR3 is built from 16 residues. Germline V gene lookup returns CDR1 SGHTA and CDR2 FQGNSA. Trimming removed 1 base at V and 0 bases at J, with 10 bases between. The CDR3 DNA reads as TGTGCCAGCAGCTTAGGAATGGGGGGCTCTGGAAACACCATATATTTT. Amino acid sequence: CASSLGMGGSGNTIYF.

The chain couples TRBV19 to TRBJ2-7; TRBD1 aligns across 8 bases. The CDR3 length is 15 residues. The V and J ends lost 2 bases and 2 bases, in that order; junction bases with no gene match: 5. Germline loops: CDR1 LNHDA, CDR2 SQIVND (reference sequence). This chain's CDR3 is CASSIHQGQAYEQYF. DNA for the CDR3: TGTGCCAGTAGTATACACCAGGGACAGGCCTACGAGCAGTACTTC.

The chain employs TRBV7-2 and TRBJ2-5, with TRBD1 matching 7 bases. The CDR3 spans 16 residues. The junction had 16 bases not matched to a gene; V was cut back by 7 bases and J by 5 bases. Germline CDR1 and CDR2: SGHTA and FQGNSA. Here the CDR3 reads CASIQGVVGPLETQYF. DNA for the CDR3: TGTGCCAGCATCCAGGGGGTAGTTGGCCCGTTGGAGACCCAGTACTTC.

The chain links TRBV30 to TRBJ1-4; 8 bases agree with TRBD1. The CDR3 totals 14 residues. The junction had 4 bases not matched to a gene; V was cut back by 2 bases and J by 5 bases. CDR1 is GTSNPN, CDR2 SVGIG, per germline (reference sequence). The CDR3 region is CAWSRGTGNEKLFF. The CDR3 DNA reads TGTGCCTGGAGTCGGGGGACAGGAAATGAAAAACTGTTTTTT.

This chain connects TRBV5-6 to TRBJ1-2; TRBD1 matches at 8 bases. CDR3 length: 14 amino acids. Germline V gene sequence: CDR1 SGHDT, CDR2 YYEEEE. The trim removed 4 bases at V and 8 bases at J, leaving 10 bases unmatched. CDR3: CASSLNRGTGGYTF. CDR3 in DNA: TGTGCCAGCAGCCTAAACAGGGGGACGGGGGGCTACACCTTC.

The chain combines TRBV4-1 with TRBJ2-7; D might be TRBD2 (6 bases). CDR3 length: 16 amino acids. Trimming removed 1 base at V and 5 bases at J, with 18 bases between. The germline V gene has CDR1 MGHRA and CDR2 YSYEKL. In nucleotides, the CDR3 is TGCGCCAGCAGCCAAGCGTTGGGACTTAACGACCACGAGCAGTACTTC. Its translation: CASSQALGLNDHEQYF.

This chain's CDR3 is CASSLDRDSGYTF. DNA of the CDR3: TGTGCCAGCAGCCTCGACAGGGACTCTGGCTACACCTTC. V and J are TRBV7-3 and TRBJ1-2, with TRBD1 identical over 7 bases. The CDR3 length is 13 residues. The germline V gene has CDR1 SGHTA and CDR2 FQGTGA. With 5 bases clipped from V and 7 bases from J, the junction kept 7 bases outside the gene matches.

The V and J genes are TRBV28 and TRBJ2-6, with 7 bases matching TRBD1. Trimming cost V 3 bases and J 4 bases; bases outside gene matches: 3. The CDR3 has 15 amino acids. In germline, CDR1 is MDHEN, CDR2 SYDVKM. CDR3 amino acids: CASSLTGFGANVLTF. The DNA for the CDR3 is TGTGCCAGCAGTTTGACAGGGTTCGGGGCCAACGTCCTGACTTTC.

The genes are TRBV6-5 and TRBJ2-1, with 7 bases identical to TRBD1. Germline V gene data show CDR1 as MNHEY and CDR2 as SVGAGI. The CDR3 has 11 amino acids. With 6 bases clipped from V and 11 bases from J, the junction kept 4 bases outside the gene matches. Here the CDR3 reads CASSQTGKQFF. The CDR3 coding sequence is TGTGCCAGCAGCCAGACAGGGAAGCAGTTCTTC.

This chain connects TRBV5-1 to TRBJ2-1; 10 bases fit TRBD2. Germline CDR1 reads SGHRS; CDR2 reads YFSETQ. The CDR3 consists of 16 residues. V shed 4 bases and J 0 bases; nucleotides not matched to a gene: 4. CDR3 amino acids: CASSTASGSSYNEQFF. CDR3 nucleotides: TGCGCCAGCAGCACTGCTAGCGGGAGCTCCTACAATGAGCAGTTCTTC.

The chain recombines TRBV7-3 with TRBJ2-1; possible D gene TRBD2, 5 bases. V lost 4 bases to trimming and J lost 8 bases, with 12 bases between them. This CDR3 comprises 13 residues. Per germline, CDR1 SGHTA and CDR2 FQGTGA. CDR3 bases: TGTGCCAGCAGCTCCAACGGGGTCGATGAGCAGTTCTTC. This translates into CASSSNGVDEQFF.

Worth noting for this clone: The germline gene is not matched at one end of the junction; a read error may be the cause. This rearrangement joins TRBV5-1 to TRBJ1-2; 7 nucleotides align to TRBD1. The CDR3 is 14 amino acids. Germline V gene sequence: CDR1 SGHRS, CDR2 YFSETQ. DNA of the CDR3: TGCGCCGGCAGCTTGGCCGACAGGGCCTATGGCTACACCTTC. Encoded protein: CAGSLADRAYGYTF. The complete variable domain, with remaining parts taken from reference TRBV5-1 and TRBJ1-2, reads KAGVTQTPRYLIKTRGQQVTLSCSPISGHRSVSWYQQTPGQGLQFLFEYFSETQRNKGNFPGRFSGRQFSNSRSEMNVSTLELGDSALYLCAGSLADRAYGYTFGSGTRLTVV.

The chain links TRBV6-1 to TRBJ2-3, with 7 bases lining up with TRBD2. J gave up 4 bases and V 8 bases, and 12 bases lay outside the gene matches. Germline loops: CDR1 MNHNS, CDR2 SASEGT. This CDR3 has 15 amino acids. This chain's CDR3 is CASGERGGWADTQYF. CDR3 in DNA: TGTGCCAGCGGGGAGCGGGGAGGGTGGGCAGATACGCAGTATTTT.

V gene TRBV27 combines with J gene TRBJ1-2, with D maybe TRBD1 (5 bases). Germline V gene sequence: CDR1 MNHEY, CDR2 SMNVEV (reference sequence). Trimming took 3 bases from V and 6 from J, leaving 14 bases between them. The CDR3 extends over 14 amino acids. The CDR3 coding sequence is TGTGCCAGCAGTTTTCAGGGTGTGGTCAATGGCTACACCTTC. It is translated as CASSFQGVVNGYTF.

This rearrangement joins TRBV6-5 to TRBJ1-1; 7 nucleotides line up with TRBD1. The CDR3 has 15 amino acids. Germline V gives CDR1 MNHEY, CDR2 SVGAGI. J gave up 0 bases and V 4 bases, and 5 bases lay outside the gene matches. CDR3: CASSSTGPMNTEAFF. The CDR3 DNA sequence: TGTGCCAGCAGTTCGACAGGGCCCATGAACACTGAAGCTTTCTTT.

The V call is TRBV5-5, the J call TRBJ1-4, with D uncertain. This CDR3 is 17 amino acids long. Per germline, CDR1 SGHKS and CDR2 YYEKEE (reference sequence). Trimming pared 4 bases from V and 0 bases from J, leaving 16 bases between. DNA for the CDR3: TGTGCCAGCAGCCTGGTTGGTCGGGTGTCAACTAATGAAAAACTGTTTTTT. Protein: CASSLVGRVSTNEKLFF.

The rearrangement links TRBV15 to TRBJ1-3; D remains ambiguous. CDR3 size: 14 residues. Germline CDR1 LNHNV, CDR2 YYDKDF (reference sequence). Deletions cut 1 base from V and 0 bases from J, with 4 bases between. CDR3 protein: CATSRVSSGNTIYF. Written as DNA, the CDR3 is TGTGCCACCAGCAGAGTGAGCTCTGGAAACACCATATATTTT.

The gene calls are TRBV15 and TRBJ2-2; TRBD2 might be the D (5 bases). V was clipped by 9 bases and J by 5 bases, with 19 bases between them. CDR1 is LNHNV, CDR2 YYDKDF, per germline (reference sequence). The CDR3 covers 15 residues. The chain's CDR3 is CATTERSRWTGELFF. The CDR3 DNA is TGTGCCACTACCGAGCGGAGCCGGTGGACCGGGGAGCTGTTTTTT.

The chain uses TRBV4-1 and TRBJ2-1; tentative D call: TRBD2 (6 bases). This CDR3 is built from 16 residues. The V end lost 0 bases, the J end lost 12 bases, and 21 bases lay between the germline ends. Germline V gene lookup returns CDR1 MGHRA and CDR2 YSYEKL. The CDR3 sequence: CASSQDNGRETGWQFF. The CDR3 DNA follows: TGCGCCAGCAGCCAAGATAATGGGCGGGAAACCGGATGGCAGTTCTTC.

The gene calls are TRBV7-9 and TRBJ2-5, with 11 bases matching TRBD2. CDR3 size: 16 residues. The germline V gene has CDR1 SEHNR and CDR2 FQNEAQ (reference sequence). The V and J ends lost 5 bases and 5 bases, in that order; junction bases with no gene match: 10. CDR3: CASSPIAGGPGETQYF. The CDR3 nucleotides are TGTGCCAGCAGCCCCATAGCGGGAGGGCCGGGGGAGACCCAGTACTTC.

The count of this clone is one. This chain joins TRBV5-6 and TRBJ2-1; 8 bases map to TRBD2. CDR3 length equals 14 residues. Trimming cost V 4 bases and J 8 bases; bases outside gene matches: 8. Germline CDR1 SGHDT, CDR2 YYEEEE. The DNA for the CDR3 is TGTGCCAGCAGCCACGGGACTAGGTGGGATGAGCAGTTCTTC. It is translated as CASSHGTRWDEQFF.

This sequence joins TRBV28 and TRBJ1-3, with 7 bases identical to TRBD1. Germline CDR1 and CDR2: MDHEN and SYDVKM. The CDR3 covers 16 residues. V was clipped by 5 bases and J by 1 base; unmatched bases: 8. The CDR3 nucleotides read TGTGCCAGCAGTACCCTCGACAGGGCGTCTGGAAACACCATATATTTT. It encodes CASSTLDRASGNTIYF.

V and J are TRBV7-9 and TRBJ1-2; 9 positions agree with TRBD1. Per germline, CDR1 SEHNR and CDR2 FQNEAQ (reference sequence). This CDR3 region has 16 residues. Trimming at V came to 4 bases and at J to 3 bases, leaving 9 bases not matched to a gene. CDR3 sequence reads: CASSSLGRTGDYGYTF. As DNA, the CDR3 is TGTGCCAGCAGCTCCCTAGGGAGGACAGGGGACTATGGCTACACCTTC.

The chain recombines TRBV7-9 with TRBJ1-5; TRBD1 agrees at 7 bases. The V gene's germline CDR1 is SEHNR and CDR2 FQNEAQ (reference sequence). The CDR3 is made up of 14 amino acids. The trim removed 5 bases at V and 5 bases at J, leaving 6 bases unmatched. The CDR3 DNA reads TGTGCCAGCAGCCCTACAGGGGCGGATCAGCCCCAGCATTTT. Amino acid sequence: CASSPTGADQPQHF.

The V call is TRBV7-2, the J call TRBJ2-3; D gene ambiguous. The V gene's germline CDR1 is SGHTA and CDR2 FQGNSA. The CDR3 spans 16 residues. The germline V and J ends were trimmed by 6 bases and 1 base, with 17 bases remaining between them. CDR3 nucleotides: TGTGCCAGCAGGTTCACCGGAACAGCAGGCACAGATACGCAGTATTTT. Its protein product is CASRFTGTAGTDTQYF.

The J gene is TRBJ2-1, the V gene TRBV18; TRBD1 is a possible D gene (5 bases). V lost 6 bases and J 5 bases, leaving 11 bases between the germline ends. The CDR3 has 13 residues. Germline V gene lookup returns CDR1 KGHSH and CDR2 LQKENI. The DNA for the CDR3 is TGTGCCAGCTCCGTAGGCAGGGACAATGAGCAGTTCTTC. Translating gives CASSVGRDNEQFF.

The V gene is TRBV19, the J gene TRBJ1-2; 10 bases fit TRBD1. There are 16 residues in the CDR3. Trimming took 3 bases from V and 6 from J; bases not matched to a gene: 10. Germline V gene data show CDR1 as LNHDA and CDR2 as SQIVND (reference sequence). DNA of the CDR3: TGTGCCAGTAGTATTTGGGGGACAGGGGTGTCAGATGGCTACACCTTC. It is translated as CASSIWGTGVSDGYTF.

The rearrangement uses TRBV27 and TRBJ2-5, with 8 bases that match TRBD1. With the DNA end fitting TRBJ2-7 better, the J assignment may be wrong. The length of the CDR3 is 14 residues. The germline V gene has CDR1 MNHEY and CDR2 SMNVEV (reference sequence). The CDR3 loop is CASSLRTGYYEQYF. The CDR3 DNA sequence: TGTGCCAGCAGTTTAAGGACAGGGTACTACGAGCAGTACTTC.